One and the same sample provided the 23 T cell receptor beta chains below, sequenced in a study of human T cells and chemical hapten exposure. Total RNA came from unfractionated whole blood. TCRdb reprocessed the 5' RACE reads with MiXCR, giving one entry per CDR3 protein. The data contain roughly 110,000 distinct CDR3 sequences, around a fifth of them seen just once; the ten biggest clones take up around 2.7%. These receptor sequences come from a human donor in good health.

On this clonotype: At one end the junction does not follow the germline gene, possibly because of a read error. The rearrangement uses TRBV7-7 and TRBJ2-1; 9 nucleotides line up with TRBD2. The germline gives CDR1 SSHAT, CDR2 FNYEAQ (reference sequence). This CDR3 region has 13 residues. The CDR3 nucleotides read TGTGCTAGCAGCTCTATAGCGGGAGTTGAGCAGTTCTTC. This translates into CASSSIAGVEQFF.

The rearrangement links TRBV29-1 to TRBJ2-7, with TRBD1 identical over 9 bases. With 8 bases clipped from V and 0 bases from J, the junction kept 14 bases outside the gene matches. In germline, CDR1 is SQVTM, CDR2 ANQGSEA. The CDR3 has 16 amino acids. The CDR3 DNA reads TGCAGCACCCGGACAGGGGTCATGGGAAGCTCCTACGAGCAGTACTTC. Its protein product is CSTRTGVMGSSYEQYF.

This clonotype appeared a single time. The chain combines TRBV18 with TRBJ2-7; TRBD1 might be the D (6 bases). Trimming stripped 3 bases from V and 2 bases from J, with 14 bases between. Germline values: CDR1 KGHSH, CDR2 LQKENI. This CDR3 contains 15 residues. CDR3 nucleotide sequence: TGTGCCAGCTCACCCGACAGGAAGTGGGCCTACGAGCAGTACTTC. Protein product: CASSPDRKWAYEQYF.

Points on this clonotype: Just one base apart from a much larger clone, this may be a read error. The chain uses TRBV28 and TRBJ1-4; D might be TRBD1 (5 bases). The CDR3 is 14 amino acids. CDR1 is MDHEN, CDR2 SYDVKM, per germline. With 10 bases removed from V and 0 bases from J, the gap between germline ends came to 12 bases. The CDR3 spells CAISGGATNEKLFF. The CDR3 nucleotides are TGTGCCATCTCCGGGGGGGCAACTAATGAAAAACTGTTTTTT.

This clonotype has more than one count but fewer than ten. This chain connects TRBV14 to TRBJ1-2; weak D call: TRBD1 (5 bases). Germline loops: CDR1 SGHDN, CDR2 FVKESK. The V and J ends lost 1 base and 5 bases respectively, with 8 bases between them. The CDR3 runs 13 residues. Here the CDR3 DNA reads TGTGCCAGCAGCCAAGTCAGGGCGTATGGCTACACCTTC. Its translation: CASSQVRAYGYTF.

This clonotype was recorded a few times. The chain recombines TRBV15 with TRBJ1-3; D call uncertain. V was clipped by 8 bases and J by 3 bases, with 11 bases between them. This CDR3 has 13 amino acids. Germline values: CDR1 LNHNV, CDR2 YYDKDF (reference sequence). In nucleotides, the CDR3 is TGTGCCACCCAGCCGGACCTTGGAAACACCATATATTTT. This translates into CATQPDLGNTIYF.

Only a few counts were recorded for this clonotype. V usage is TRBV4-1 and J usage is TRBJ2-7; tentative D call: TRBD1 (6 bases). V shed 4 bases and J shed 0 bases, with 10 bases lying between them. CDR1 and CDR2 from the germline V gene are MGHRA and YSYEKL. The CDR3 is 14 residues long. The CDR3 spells CASSRPGASYEQYF. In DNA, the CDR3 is TGCGCCAGCAGCCGACCAGGGGCCTCCTACGAGCAGTACTTC.

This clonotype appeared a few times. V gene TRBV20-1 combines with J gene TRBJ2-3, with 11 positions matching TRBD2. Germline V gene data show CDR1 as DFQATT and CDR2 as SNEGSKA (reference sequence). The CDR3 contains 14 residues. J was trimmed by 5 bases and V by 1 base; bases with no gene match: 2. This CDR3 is CSARVLAGVDTQYF. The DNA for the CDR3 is TGCAGTGCTAGAGTACTAGCGGGAGTAGATACGCAGTATTTT.

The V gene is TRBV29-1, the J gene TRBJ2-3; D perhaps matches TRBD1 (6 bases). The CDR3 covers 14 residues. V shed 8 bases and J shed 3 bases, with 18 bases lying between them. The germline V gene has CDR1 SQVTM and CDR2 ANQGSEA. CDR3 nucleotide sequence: TGCAGCACCCTGGGGGCGCCCCGGACAGATACGCAGTATTTT. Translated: CSTLGAPRTDTQYF.

Written as DNA, the CDR3 is TGTGCCAGCTCACCGGGACTCAGGAGCAATCAGCCCCAGCATTTT. It yields the protein CASSPGLRSNQPQHF. The chain carries TRBV18 and TRBJ1-5; a weak D match, TRBD1 (5 bases). Germline V gene data show CDR1 as KGHSH and CDR2 as LQKENI. This CDR3 has 15 residues. The V gene lost 3 bases and the J gene lost 1 base, with 10 bases spanning the gap.

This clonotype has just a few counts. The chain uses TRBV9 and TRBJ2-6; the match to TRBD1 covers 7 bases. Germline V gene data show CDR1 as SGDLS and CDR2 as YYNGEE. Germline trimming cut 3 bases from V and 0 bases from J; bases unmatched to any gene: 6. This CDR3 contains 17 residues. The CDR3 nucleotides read TGTGCCAGCAGCGAGGGGACAGCCGACTCTGGGGCCAACGTCCTGACTTTC. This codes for CASSEGTADSGANVLTF.

The CDR3 bases are TGTGCCAGCAGTGATCAGGACAGGGCCTGGGGAAACACCATATATTTT. Translation: CASSDQDRAWGNTIYF. The chain joins TRBV25-1 to TRBJ1-3; 8 bases match TRBD1. Germline lookup yields CDR1 MGHDK and CDR2 SYGVNS. Losses at the gene ends were 3 bases for V and 4 bases for J; bases not matched to a gene: 8. This CDR3 region has 16 residues.

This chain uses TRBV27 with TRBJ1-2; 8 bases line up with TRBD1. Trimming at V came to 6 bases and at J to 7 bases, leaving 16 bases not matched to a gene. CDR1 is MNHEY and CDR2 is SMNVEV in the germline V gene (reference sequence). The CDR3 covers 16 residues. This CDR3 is CASSNTSPGGMAGYTF. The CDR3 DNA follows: TGTGCCAGCAGCAACACTTCGCCAGGGGGCATGGCTGGCTACACCTTC.

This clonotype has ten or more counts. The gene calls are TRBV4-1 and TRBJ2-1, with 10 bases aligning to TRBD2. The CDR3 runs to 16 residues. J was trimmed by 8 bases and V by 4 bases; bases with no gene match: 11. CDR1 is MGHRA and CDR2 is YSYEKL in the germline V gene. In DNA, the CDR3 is TGCGCCAGCAGCCCCGGGGGACTAGCGTTCATCCATGAGCAGTTCTTC. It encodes CASSPGGLAFIHEQFF.

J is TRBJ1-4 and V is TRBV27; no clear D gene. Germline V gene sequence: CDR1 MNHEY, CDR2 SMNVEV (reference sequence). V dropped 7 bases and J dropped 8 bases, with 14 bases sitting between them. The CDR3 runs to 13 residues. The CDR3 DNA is TGTGCCAGCACGGGATTCCGAGGGGAAAAACTGTTTTTT. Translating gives CASTGFRGEKLFF. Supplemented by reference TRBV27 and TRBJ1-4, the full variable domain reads EAQVTQNPRYLITVTGKKLTVTCSQNMNHEYMSWYRQDPGLGLRQIYYSMNVEVTDKGDVPEGYKVSRKEKRNFPLILESPSPNQTSLYFCASTGFRGEKLFFGSGTQLSVL.

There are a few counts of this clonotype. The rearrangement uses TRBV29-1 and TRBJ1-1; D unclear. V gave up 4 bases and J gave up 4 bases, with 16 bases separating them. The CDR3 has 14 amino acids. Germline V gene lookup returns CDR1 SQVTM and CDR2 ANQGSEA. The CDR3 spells CSVGFIGIGTEAFF. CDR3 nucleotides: TGCAGCGTTGGGTTTATAGGCATCGGCACTGAAGCTTTCTTT.

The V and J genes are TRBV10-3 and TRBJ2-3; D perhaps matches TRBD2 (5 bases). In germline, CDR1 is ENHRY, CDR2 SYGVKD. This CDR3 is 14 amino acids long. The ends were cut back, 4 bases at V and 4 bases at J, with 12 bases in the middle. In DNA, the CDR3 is TGTGCCATCAGTGCGGAGGTCGGGGCAGATACGCAGTATTTT. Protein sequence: CAISAEVGADTQYF.

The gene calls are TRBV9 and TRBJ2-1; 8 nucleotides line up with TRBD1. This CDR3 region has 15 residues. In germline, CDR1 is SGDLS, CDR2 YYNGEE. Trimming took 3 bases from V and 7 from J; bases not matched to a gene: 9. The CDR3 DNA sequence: TGTGCCAGCAGCGGCGGGACAGGATACGGAAATGAGCAGTTCTTC. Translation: CASSGGTGYGNEQFF.

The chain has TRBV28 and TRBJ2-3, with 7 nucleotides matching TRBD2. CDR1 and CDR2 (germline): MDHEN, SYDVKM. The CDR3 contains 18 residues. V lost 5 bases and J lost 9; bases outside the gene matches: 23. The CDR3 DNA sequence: TGTGCCAGCAGTGCGAGCCTAGGGCGCGGGAGAGGCGTGGGGACGCAGTATTTT. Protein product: CASSASLGRGRGVGTQYF.

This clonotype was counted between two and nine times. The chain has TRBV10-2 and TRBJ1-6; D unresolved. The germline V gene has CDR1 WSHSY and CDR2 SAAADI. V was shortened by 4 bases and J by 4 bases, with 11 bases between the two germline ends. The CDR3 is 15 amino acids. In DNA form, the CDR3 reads TGCGCCAGCAGTGCAAGGACTGAATATAATTCACCCCTCCACTTT. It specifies CASSARTEYNSPLHF.

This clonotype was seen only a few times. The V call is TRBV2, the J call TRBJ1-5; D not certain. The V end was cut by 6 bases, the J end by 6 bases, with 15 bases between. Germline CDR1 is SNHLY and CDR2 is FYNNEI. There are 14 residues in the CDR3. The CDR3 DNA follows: TGTGCCAGCAGAGCCCAAGCCGCAAGTCAGCCCCAGCATTTT. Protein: CASRAQAASQPQHF. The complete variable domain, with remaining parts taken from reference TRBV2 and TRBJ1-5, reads EPEVTQTPSHQVTQMGQEVILRCVPISNHLYFYWYRQILGQKVEFLVSFYNNEISEKSEIFDDQFSVERPDGSNFTLKIRSTKLEDSAMYFCASRAQAASQPQHFGDGTRLSIL.

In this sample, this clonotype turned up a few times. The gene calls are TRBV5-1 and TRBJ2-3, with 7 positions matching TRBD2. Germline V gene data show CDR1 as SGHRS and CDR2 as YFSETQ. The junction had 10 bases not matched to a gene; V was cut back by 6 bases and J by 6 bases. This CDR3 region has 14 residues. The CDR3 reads CASTRGGGLDTQYF. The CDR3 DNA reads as TGCGCCAGCACCCGTGGCGGGGGTCTGGATACGCAGTATTTT.

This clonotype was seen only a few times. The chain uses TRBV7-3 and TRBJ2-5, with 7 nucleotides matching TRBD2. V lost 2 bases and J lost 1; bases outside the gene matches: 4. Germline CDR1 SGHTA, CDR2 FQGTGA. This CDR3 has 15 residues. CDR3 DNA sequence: TGTGCCAGCAGCTTAGCCGGGGGGACCCAAGAGACCCAGTACTTC. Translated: CASSLAGGTQETQYF. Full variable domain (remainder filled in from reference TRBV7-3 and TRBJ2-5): GAGVSQTPSNKVTEKGKYVELRCDPISGHTALYWYRQSLGQGPEFLIYFQGTGAADDSGLPNDRFFAVRPEGSVSTLKIQRTERGDSAVYLCASSLAGGTQETQYFGPGTRLLVL.